A single T cell receptor beta chain is shown here with its context. The target antigen is unknown. The sample comes from a study of cytomegalovirus exposure and HLA in healthy donors. PCR was performed using 60 Vbeta and 13 Jbeta primers. Assay used: immunoSEQ multiplex PCR; TCRdb lists only in-frame clones, some missing. The sample includes roughly 120,000 clones, under 85% of them seen just once. Findings of the study overall: It emerged from a later analysis that several of the most significant clusters appeared to be linked to common viral pathogens.

With 0 bases removed from V and 2 bases from J, the gap between germline ends came to 11 bases. The CDR3 sequence is 15 residues long. Germline CDR1 SGHRS, CDR2 YFSETQ. The sequence came from a man under 40 in good health and CMV-seropositive. The chain has TRBV5-1 and TRBJ1-1; D unresolved. The sequenced material came from PBMCs. The CDR3 sequence: CASSLGGLDNTEAFF. The CDR3 bases are TGCGCCAGCAGCTTGGGAGGGCTTGATAACACTGAAGCTTTCTTT.